The sequence of this T cell receptor beta chain was determined in a study of OX40 agonist ivuxolimab in advanced cancers. Study-wide background: Recorded diagnoses for dose-escalation patients were hepatocellular carcinoma, melanoma, renal cell or head and neck cancer. Patients were roughly 81% male with ages roughly 20 to 80, mean approximately 62. Previous treatment with anti-PD-1, anti-PD-L1 or anti-CTLA-4 therapy was allowed; roughly 40% had received some. General study results and limits: Expanded clones were, on average, more numerous among CD8+ T cells than CD4+.

Details on this clone: Its antigen is as yet unknown.

Some clones are missing from TCRdb's copy, which holds only in-frame ones; the method was immunoSEQ multiplex PCR. The data contain roughly 24,000 clones, approximately 85% of them singletons. Germline V gene data show CDR1 as SEHNR and CDR2 as FQNEAQ (reference sequence). The CDR3 consists of 14 residues. V was trimmed by 3 bases and J by 5 bases, leaving 13 bases between them. The gene calls are TRBV7-9 and TRBJ1-1; the D gene is possibly TRBD1 (6 bases). The specimen comprised CD4+ or CD8+ T cells sorted from blood, sampled in a trial of the OX40 agonist ivuxolimab. This TCR was recovered from an adult with an advanced solid tumor such as melanoma, head and neck, liver or kidney cancer. The CDR3 nucleotides read TGTGCCAGCAGCTTGTTGGGGGGCTGGACTGAAGCTTTCTTT. Translated: CASSLLGGWTEAFF.